A selection of T cell receptor beta chains follows, all from one sample in a study of Ad26.COV2.S vaccination and SARS-CoV-2 variants. Using immunoSEQ multiplex PCR, the repertoire was profiled, and TCRdb retains in-frame clones only, with some absent. The sample holds roughly 460,000 clones, about nine tenths seen once. The sample consisted of peripheral blood, taken in a trial of Ad26.COV2.S vaccine versus placebo. The receptors were sampled from a person aged 18 to 65 who received the Ad26.COV2.S COVID-19 vaccine or a placebo. Both conserved end residues are part of each CDR3. The D gene is left open where the match is weak. Clone sizes are given selectively: once, few, many, or a class where the clone is expanded.

cdr3_aa: CASSTSGGATYNIQYF
cdr3_nt: TGTGCCAGCAGCACTAGCGGGGGGGCGACCTATAACATTCAGTACTTC
j_call: TRBJ2-4
d_call: TRBD2
v_call: TRBV25-1
clone_size: many

cdr3_aa: CASSLAEPGGGTDTQYF
cdr3_nt: TGTGCCAGCAGCTTAGCGGAGCCAGGGGGCGGCACAGATACGCAGTATTTT
j_call: TRBJ2-3
d_call: TRBD1
v_call: TRBV11-2
clone_size: -

cdr3_aa: CASSQTSTDTQYF
cdr3_nt: TGCGCCAGCAGCCAAACTAGCACAGATACGCAGTATTTT
j_call: TRBJ2-3
d_call: -
v_call: TRBV4-3
clone_size: -

cdr3_aa: CASSPETALNTGELFF
cdr3_nt: TGTGCCAGCTCACCCGAGACAGCTTTGAACACCGGGGAGCTGTTTTTT
j_call: TRBJ2-2
d_call: -
v_call: TRBV18
clone_size: -

cdr3_aa: CASSRTVPSYEQYF
cdr3_nt: TGTGCCAGTAGTAGAACAGTTCCTTCCTACGAGCAGTACTTC
j_call: TRBJ2-7
d_call: -
v_call: TRBV19
clone_size: few

cdr3_aa: CASSQAGQSYEQYF
cdr3_nt: TGTGCCAGCAGCCAAGCGGGACAGAGCTACGAGCAGTACTTC
j_call: TRBJ2-7
d_call: TRBD1
v_call: TRBV3-1/TRBV3-2
clone_size: -

cdr3_aa: CASSDPGQENGQYF
cdr3_nt: TGTGCCAGCAGTGATCCGGGACAGGAGAATGGGCAGTACTTC
j_call: TRBJ2-7
d_call: TRBD1
v_call: TRBV2
clone_size: -

cdr3_aa: CASSLGSFAKNIQYF
cdr3_nt: TGTGCCAGCAGCTTAGGGTCTTTCGCCAAAAACATTCAGTACTTC
j_call: TRBJ2-4
d_call: -
v_call: TRBV11-2
clone_size: -

cdr3_aa: CATSDYPQSSYNEQFF
cdr3_nt: TGTGCCACCAGTGATTACCCACAGAGCTCCTACAATGAGCAGTTCTTC
j_call: TRBJ2-1
d_call: -
v_call: TRBV24-1
clone_size: once

cdr3_aa: CASSLERESSYEQYF
cdr3_nt: TGTGCCAGCAGCTTAGAACGGGAAAGCTCCTACGAGCAGTACTTC
j_call: TRBJ2-7
d_call: -
v_call: TRBV13
clone_size: -

cdr3_aa: CATSDRKRGADTDTQYF
cdr3_nt: TGTGCCACCAGTGATCGAAAGCGGGGGGCCGACACAGATACGCAGTATTTT
j_call: TRBJ2-3
d_call: TRBD2
v_call: TRBV24-1
clone_size: -

cdr3_aa: CASSLSYGTQSEQYF
cdr3_nt: TGTGCCAGCAGCTTAAGCTACGGGACCCAAAGTGAGCAGTACTTC
j_call: TRBJ2-7
d_call: -
v_call: TRBV7-8
clone_size: -

cdr3_aa: CASSLRGGSGYTF
cdr3_nt: TGTGCCAGCAGTTTAAGGGGGGGCTCTGGCTACACCTTC
j_call: TRBJ1-2
d_call: -
v_call: TRBV27
clone_size: -

cdr3_aa: CASSYRSRGVLDTQYF
cdr3_nt: TGTGCCAGCAGTTACAGGTCGCGGGGGGTCCTAGATACGCAGTATTTT
j_call: TRBJ2-3
d_call: TRBD2
v_call: TRBV6-6
clone_size: -

cdr3_aa: CASSVNYGYTF
cdr3_nt: TGTGCCAGCAGTGTTAACTATGGCTACACCTTC
j_call: TRBJ1-2
d_call: -
v_call: TRBV28
clone_size: -

cdr3_aa: CASSKPGATYEQYF
cdr3_nt: TGTGCCAGCAGTAAACCGGGAGCAACCTACGAGCAGTACTTC
j_call: TRBJ2-7
d_call: -
v_call: TRBV6-5
clone_size: once

cdr3_aa: CASSQPGGGDTQYF
cdr3_nt: TGTGCCAGTAGTCAGCCAGGCGGAGGGGATACGCAGTATTTT
j_call: TRBJ2-3
d_call: -
v_call: TRBV19
clone_size: -

cdr3_aa: CASSPISGYISYNEQFF
cdr3_nt: TGTGCCAGCAGCCCCATTAGCGGATACATCTCCTACAATGAGCAGTTCTTC
j_call: TRBJ2-1
d_call: -
v_call: TRBV5-6
clone_size: once

cdr3_aa: CASSPLAAVRDTQYF
cdr3_nt: TGTGCCAGCAGCCCGCTCGCGGCTGTTCGAGATACGCAGTATTTT
j_call: TRBJ2-3
d_call: -
v_call: TRBV3-1/TRBV3-2
clone_size: -

cdr3_aa: CASSNGGGEQYF
cdr3_nt: TGCGCCAGCAGCAATGGGGGTGGCGAGCAGTACTTC
j_call: TRBJ2-7
d_call: -
v_call: TRBV4-1
clone_size: -

cdr3_aa: CASSLPGGAKHIQYF
cdr3_nt: TGTGCCAGCAGTTTACCCGGGGGAGCCAAACACATTCAGTACTTC
j_call: TRBJ2-4
d_call: -
v_call: TRBV28
clone_size: -

cdr3_aa: CASSPGREGRMETQYF
cdr3_nt: TGTGCCAGCAGCCCCGGGCGGGAGGGCCGGATGGAGACCCAGTACTTC
j_call: TRBJ2-5
d_call: TRBD2
v_call: TRBV14
clone_size: once

cdr3_aa: CASSVEGLGGYTF
cdr3_nt: TGTGCCAGCAGCGTAGAGGGGTTGGGTGGCTACACCTTC
j_call: TRBJ1-2
d_call: -
v_call: TRBV9
clone_size: -

cdr3_aa: CAWSVGTSGRRLSYNEQFF
cdr3_nt: TGTGCCTGGAGTGTAGGGACTAGCGGGAGGAGGCTTTCCTACAATGAGCAGTTCTTC
j_call: TRBJ2-1
d_call: TRBD2
v_call: TRBV30
clone_size: -

cdr3_aa: CASDRRTSGEYEQYF
cdr3_nt: TGTGCCAGTGACCGGCGGACTAGCGGGGAATACGAGCAGTACTTC
j_call: TRBJ2-7
d_call: TRBD2
v_call: TRBV6-5
clone_size: -

cdr3_aa: CASSGPGTSGRGYEQFF
cdr3_nt: TGTGCCAGCAGCGGACCCGGGACTAGCGGGAGAGGCTATGAGCAGTTCTTC
j_call: TRBJ2-1
d_call: TRBD2
v_call: TRBV9
clone_size: -

cdr3_aa: CASSYLLSSYNEQFF
cdr3_nt: TGTGCCAGCAGTTACTTGCTTAGCTCCTACAATGAGCAGTTCTTC
j_call: TRBJ2-1
d_call: -
v_call: TRBV6-2/TRBV6-3
clone_size: -

cdr3_aa: CASNPRTGINEQFF
cdr3_nt: TGTGCCAGCAATCCGAGGACAGGGATAAATGAGCAGTTCTTC
j_call: TRBJ2-1
d_call: TRBD1
v_call: TRBV2
clone_size: -

cdr3_aa: CAWSPGAGGGGYTF
cdr3_nt: TGTGCCTGGAGTCCGGGGGCAGGAGGAGGTGGCTACACCTTC
j_call: TRBJ1-2
d_call: -
v_call: TRBV30
clone_size: -

cdr3_aa: CASSLSSGGSAYEQYF
cdr3_nt: TGTGCCAGCAGCTTAAGTTCTGGCGGGAGCGCGTACGAGCAGTACTTC
j_call: TRBJ2-7
d_call: TRBD2
v_call: TRBV7-6
clone_size: -

cdr3_aa: CASSPKSGQETQYF
cdr3_nt: TGTGCCAGCAGTCCTAAAAGTGGTCAAGAGACCCAGTACTTC
j_call: TRBJ2-5
d_call: -
v_call: TRBV4-2
clone_size: -

cdr3_aa: CASSWGNPSGTDTQYF
cdr3_nt: TGTGCCAGCAGTTGGGGTAACCCTAGCGGTACAGATACGCAGTATTTT
j_call: TRBJ2-3
d_call: TRBD2
v_call: TRBV6-2/TRBV6-3
clone_size: -

cdr3_aa: CASSFNPETREQYF
cdr3_nt: TGCGCCAGCAGCTTTAATCCGGAGACGCGCGAGCAGTACTTC
j_call: TRBJ2-7
d_call: -
v_call: TRBV5-1
clone_size: -

cdr3_aa: CASSYSVSPTGELFF
cdr3_nt: TGTGCCAGCAGTTATTCAGTTAGCCCCACCGGGGAGCTGTTTTTT
j_call: TRBJ2-2
d_call: -
v_call: TRBV6-5
clone_size: -

cdr3_aa: CASSQEDKTNYEQYF
cdr3_nt: TGTGCCAGCAGCCAAGAGGACAAGACGAACTACGAGCAGTACTTC
j_call: TRBJ2-7
d_call: -
v_call: TRBV3-1/TRBV3-2
clone_size: -